The entry below gives a single TCR beta chain sequence along with its context. CDR3 length: 14 residues. CDR1 is MNHEY, CDR2 SVGEGT, per germline. With 5 bases removed from V and 10 bases from J, the gap between germline ends came to 20 bases. The data derive from a study of blood T cell repertoires in COVID-19. Overall study: From the United States, Italy and Spain came samples of acute and convalescent COVID-19. PBMCs, B-cell-depleted T cells, or T cells were the source of the cDNA or gDNA that made up the material.

In the original processing: Nucleated cell number was recorded as an estimate derived from reference gene primer amplification. The data were produced by immunoSEQ multiplex PCR, yet TCRdb's version contains in-frame clones alone and is incomplete. That table gives V, J and clone size, and the DNA gave D and trimming. Of over 250,000 clones in the sample, roughly 86% were seen once. The clonotype comes from a woman aged 45-59 years with acute or convalescent COVID-19. Material for sequencing was peripheral blood. This chain uses TRBV6-2 or TRBV6-3 with TRBJ1-1; D remains ambiguous. The CDR3 nucleotides are TGTGCCAGCAGTGGGCTGAAGGACTCCCGCCTAGCTTTCTTT. This encodes CASSGLKDSRLAFF.